Shown below are 13 T cell receptor beta chains from a single sample sequenced in a study of T cells in Graves' hyperthyroidism and ophthalmopathy. Template material for amplifying TCR beta CDR3 regions consisted of RNA transcripts. First-round RT-PCR with HTBI primers amplified the TCR CDR3 region. TCRdb ran MiXCR on the multiplex PCR reads and lists one entry per CDR3 protein. The table lists about 640,000 distinct CDR3 sequences, less than 25% of them singletons. Source material: blood. These TCRs come from a man younger than 40 with Graves' ophthalmopathy.

The chain uses TRBV7-6 and TRBJ2-7; D could derive from TRBD1 or TRBD2 (6 bases each). The CDR3 length is 15 residues. Germline V gives CDR1 SGHVS, CDR2 FNYEAQ. Trimming took off 1 base at V and 3 bases at J, with 13 bases between the two ends. The CDR3 loop reads CASSLDGGEGYEQYF. The CDR3 coding sequence is TGTGCCAGCAGCTTAGACGGGGGCGAGGGCTACGAGCAGTACTTC. Looking up the rest from reference TRBV7-6 and TRBJ2-7 gives the full variable domain: GAGVSQSPRYKVTKRGQDVALRCDPISGHVSLYWYRQALGQGPEFLTYFNYEAQQDKSGLPNDRFSAERPEGSISTLTIQRTEQRDSAMYRCASSLDGGEGYEQYFGPGTRLTVT.

V and J are TRBV6-1 and TRBJ2-2; 8 positions match TRBD2. The junction had 6 bases not matched to a gene; V was cut back by 2 bases and J by 4 bases. This CDR3 region has 16 residues. Germline V gene data show CDR1 as MNHNS and CDR2 as SASEGT. In DNA form, the CDR3 reads TGTGCCAGCAGTGAACAAAGCGGGAGTCCCACCGGGGAGCTGTTTTTT. The encoded protein is CASSEQSGSPTGELFF.

Note on this clonotype: The junction shows a germline mismatch at one end, possibly a read error. The chain uses TRBV11-2 and TRBJ2-3; 7 bases agree with TRBD2. CDR3 length: 17 residues. Germline CDR1 is SGHAT and CDR2 is FQNNGV. The CDR3 sequence is CASSLEPGGKVMDTQYF. The CDR3 DNA follows: TGTGCTAGCAGCTTAGAGCCGGGAGGAAAAGTAATGGATACGCAGTATTTT.

A note on this clonotype: One end of the junction fails to match germline, which may point to a read error. V and J are TRBV12-3 or TRBV12-4 and TRBJ1-6; 9 bases align to TRBD1. The CDR3 extends over 14 amino acids. In nucleotides, the CDR3 is TGTGCCACCCGCCGGGACAGGGTAAATTCACCCCTCCGCTTT. Residues: CATRRDRVNSPLRF.

The sample holds many counts of this clonotype. The CDR3 protein is CASSLGGRAVETQYF. The CDR3 DNA reads TGTGCCAGCAGTTTAGGCGGGAGGGCCGTGGAGACCCAGTACTTC. The genes are TRBV12-3 or TRBV12-4 and TRBJ2-5, with 9 bases fitting TRBD2. V lost 1 base, J lost 5 bases, and 5 bases stayed unmatched. The CDR3 is 15 residues long.

The sample holds a few counts of this clonotype. The chain carries TRBV7-9 and TRBJ2-1; D may be TRBD1 (6 bases). The V gene's germline CDR1 is SEHNR and CDR2 FQNEAQ (reference sequence). The V and J ends lost 2 bases and 0 bases respectively, with 17 bases between them. The CDR3 consists of 18 residues. The CDR3 protein is CASSLWGLATRSYNEQFF. CDR3 coding DNA: TGTGCCAGCAGCTTATGGGGGCTTGCTACCCGCTCCTACAATGAGCAGTTCTTC. The full variable domain, its missing parts supplied by reference TRBV7-9 and TRBJ2-1, is DTGVSQNPRHKITKRGQNVTFRCDPISEHNRLYWYRQTLGQGPEFLTYFQNEAQLEKSRLLSDRFSAERPKGSFSTLEIQRTEQGDSAMYLCASSLWGLATRSYNEQFFGPGTRLTVL.

This clonotype was seen repeatedly, ten times or more. The J gene is TRBJ2-1, the V gene TRBV7-9; 8 bases align to TRBD2. V shed 1 base and J 1 base; nucleotides not matched to a gene: 0. Germline V CDR1 and CDR2: SEHNR, FQNEAQ (reference sequence). The CDR3 runs to 15 residues. CDR3 in amino acids: CASSLVAGSYNEQFF. The CDR3 DNA follows: TGTGCCAGCAGCTTAGTAGCGGGGTCCTACAATGAGCAGTTCTTC.

This clonotype was counted many times. V and J are TRBV12-3 or TRBV12-4 and TRBJ1-4; D might be TRBD1 (5 bases). Trimming removed 3 bases at V and 10 bases at J, with 18 bases between. The CDR3 loop spans 15 amino acids. The CDR3 region is CASSFLGPPEVKLFF. In DNA form, the CDR3 reads TGTGCCAGCAGTTTTCTGGGGCCGCCCGAGGTAAAACTGTTTTTT.

V gene TRBV9 combines with J gene TRBJ1-4, with 8 bases fitting TRBD1. The CDR3 extends over 18 amino acids. The junction had 10 bases not matched to a gene; V was cut back by 0 bases and J by 3 bases. CDR1 and CDR2 (germline): SGDLS, YYNGEE. In nucleotides, the CDR3 is TGTGCCAGCAGCGTAGGGACAGGGCCGCATGGGGCTAATGAAAAACTGTTTTTT. Translation: CASSVGTGPHGANEKLFF.

In its sample, this clonotype was seen a few times. The V gene is TRBV10-3, the J gene TRBJ2-1; no clear D. Looked up from germline, CDR1 is ENHRY and CDR2 is SYGVKD. The CDR3 has 15 amino acids. V lost 0 bases, J lost 0 bases, and 6 bases lay in between. The CDR3 spells CAISESESSYNEQFF. CDR3 coding DNA: TGTGCCATCAGTGAGTCGGAGAGCTCCTACAATGAGCAGTTCTTC.

The chain joins TRBV2 to TRBJ2-1; 9 bases align to TRBD1. The CDR3 sequence is 15 residues long. The V segment lost 2 bases and the J segment 4 bases; nucleotides outside the gene matches: 3. Germline V gives CDR1 SNHLY, CDR2 FYNNEI. The CDR3 DNA sequence: TGTGCCAGCAGTGAACCGGGACAGGGTTACAATGAGCAGTTCTTC. Amino acids: CASSEPGQGYNEQFF.

The rearrangement uses TRBV27 and TRBJ1-1; weak D call: TRBD1 (6 bases). This CDR3 has 12 amino acids. Trimming removed 9 bases at V and 0 bases at J, with 8 bases between. Looked up from germline, CDR1 is MNHEY and CDR2 is SMNVEV (reference sequence). The CDR3: CARRQVNTEAFF. The CDR3, as DNA: TGTGCCAGACGACAGGTGAACACTGAAGCTTTCTTT.

This clonotype has ten or more counts. The J gene is TRBJ1-2, the V gene TRBV28; the match to TRBD1 covers 8 bases. V was clipped by 5 bases and J by 2 bases; unmatched bases: 4. CDR1 and CDR2 (germline): MDHEN, SYDVKM. This CDR3 is built from 14 residues. Here the CDR3 DNA reads TGTGCCAGCAGTCTAAGGGACAGGAACTATGGCTACACCTTC. It yields the protein CASSLRDRNYGYTF.